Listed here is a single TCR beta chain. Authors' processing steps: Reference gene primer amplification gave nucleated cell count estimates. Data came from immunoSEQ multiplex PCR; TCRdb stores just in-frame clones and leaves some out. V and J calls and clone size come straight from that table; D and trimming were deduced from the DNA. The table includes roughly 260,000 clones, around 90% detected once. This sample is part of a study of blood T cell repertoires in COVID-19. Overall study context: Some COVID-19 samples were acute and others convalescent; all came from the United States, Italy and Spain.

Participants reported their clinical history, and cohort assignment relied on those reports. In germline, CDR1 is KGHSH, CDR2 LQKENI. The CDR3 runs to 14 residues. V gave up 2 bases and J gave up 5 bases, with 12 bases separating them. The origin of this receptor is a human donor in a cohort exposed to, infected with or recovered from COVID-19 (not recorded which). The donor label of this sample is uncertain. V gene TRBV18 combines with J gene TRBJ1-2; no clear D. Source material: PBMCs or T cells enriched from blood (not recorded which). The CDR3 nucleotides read TGTGCCAGCTCACCATCAGGCGAGATGTATGGCTACACCTTC. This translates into CASSPSGEMYGYTF.